This T cell receptor beta chain was sequenced during a study of blood T cell repertoires in COVID-19. Overall study context: The samples span acute and convalescent COVID-19 from the United States, Italy and Spain.

Germline trimming cut 2 bases from V and 3 bases from J; bases unmatched to any gene: 8. The V gene's germline CDR1 is MNHEY and CDR2 SMNVEV (reference sequence). The CDR3 spans 17 residues. Some clones are missing from TCRdb's copy, which holds only in-frame ones; the method was immunoSEQ multiplex PCR. The sample lists fewer than 400,000 clones; around 84% were seen once. This rearrangement joins TRBV27 to TRBJ2-1; TRBD2 aligns across 9 bases. The source material was PBMCs or T cells enriched from blood (not recorded which). The receptor was isolated from a young woman who had been exposed to COVID-19. In DNA form, the CDR3 reads TGTGCCAGCAGTTTACGCCAACTAGCGGGCGTCTACAATGAGCAGTTCTTC. Protein product: CASSLRQLAGVYNEQFF.